Listed below are T cell receptor beta chains from one sample, sequenced in a study of CD8 T cells in ankylosing spondylitis. In TCRdb, the 5' RACE reads were re-called with MiXCR into one record per CDR3 protein. The table lists 350,000 to 450,000 distinct CDR3 sequences, 20% of them singletons. Sequenced input: blood, either unsorted or a sorted T cell fraction (not recorded which). The source of these receptors is a male donor with ankylosing spondylitis or in good health (not recorded which). The CDR3 runs from the conserved cysteine through the conserved F or W. A D gene is named only where the DNA matches it firmly. Rows give clone size only sometimes, using once, few, many, or a class for an expanded clone.

v_call	clone_size	d_call	j_call	cdr3_aa	cdr3_nt
TRBV20-1	-	TRBD1	TRBJ2-3	CCARPHDRVEDTQYF	TGCTGTGCTAGACCCCACGACAGGGTAGAAGATACGCAGTATTTT
TRBV7-9	few	-	TRBJ1-1	CASSLTGTDTEAFF	TGTGCCAGCAGCTTAACAGGGACGGACACTGAAGCTTTCTTT
TRBV5-5	once	-	TRBJ2-7	CASSLKPGSTYEQYF	TGTGCCAGCAGCTTGAAGCCGGGCAGCACCTACGAGCAGTACTTC
TRBV6-2/TRBV6-3	-	-	TRBJ1-1	CASSPPGTEAFF	TGTGCCAGCAGCCCTCCCGGCACTGAAGCTTTCTTT
TRBV27	few	-	TRBJ2-5	CASSLSLGGETQYF	TGTGCCAGCAGTTTATCGTTAGGGGGAGAGACCCAGTACTTC
TRBV5-5	few	-	TRBJ2-1	CASSPGRQGEQFF	TGTGCCAGCAGCCCGGGACGCCAGGGTGAGCAGTTCTTC
TRBV7-8	few	TRBD1	TRBJ1-2	CASSPLTGRDYGYTF	TGTGCCAGCAGCCCCTTGACAGGGAGGGACTATGGCTACACCTTC
TRBV12-3/TRBV12-4	few	-	TRBJ2-4	CASSTAPLDTSKNIQYF	TGTGCCAGCAGTACAGCCCCCTTGGACACGAGCAAAAACATTCAGTACTTC
TRBV27	-	-	TRBJ1-1	CASRWGAGGGTEAFF	TGTGCCAGCAGGTGGGGGGCTGGGGGGGGCACTGAAGCTTTCTTT
TRBV12-3/TRBV12-4	-	-	TRBJ2-2	CASSFPGQTNTGELFF	TGTGCCAGCAGTTTCCCAGGACAGACGAACACCGGGGAGCTGTTTTTT
TRBV4-1	few	-	TRBJ2-1	CASSPTESSYNEQFF	TGCGCCAGCAGCCCAACAGAGAGCTCCTACAATGAGCAGTTCTTC
TRBV20-1	-	TRBD2	TRBJ2-3	CSARGGSGGQRDTQYF	TGCAGTGCTAGGGGAGGTAGCGGGGGACAAAGGGATACGCAGTATTTT
TRBV10-1	few	-	TRBJ2-7	CASSRKNGAYEQYF	TGCGCCAGCAGTCGCAAAAATGGGGCCTACGAGCAGTACTTC
TRBV27	few	TRBD2	TRBJ2-7	CASTRGGSYEQYF	TGTGCCAGCACCCGGGGGGGCTCCTACGAGCAGTACTTC
TRBV2	-	TRBD1	TRBJ2-2	CARGTGDSSGELFF	TGTGCCAGAGGGACAGGGGATTCATCCGGGGAGCTGTTTTTT
TRBV6-5	-	TRBD1	TRBJ2-7	CASSYRGPAYEQYF	TGTGCCAGCAGTTACAGGGGGCCAGCCTACGAGCAGTACTTC
TRBV28	-	TRBD2	TRBJ2-5	CASIVAGGETQYF	TGTGCCAGCATCGTAGCGGGGGGGGAGACCCAGTACTTC
TRBV12-3/TRBV12-4	many	TRBD2	TRBJ2-1	CASSILERGNEQFF	TGTGCCAGCAGCATCCTAGAGCGGGGGAATGAGCAGTTCTTC
TRBV5-1	few	TRBD1	TRBJ2-1	CASGDSPYNEQFF	TGCGCCAGTGGGGACAGTCCCTACAATGAGCAGTTCTTC
TRBV4-1	-	TRBD2	TRBJ2-3	CASSQRPPGRGVADTQYF	TGCGCCAGCAGCCAACGACCTCCCGGGCGGGGGGTGGCAGATACGCAGTATTTT
TRBV7-3	-	TRBD1	TRBJ2-3	CASSLGTGPPDTQYF	TGTGCCAGCAGCTTAGGGACAGGCCCCCCAGATACGCAGTATTTT
TRBV10-3	few	-	TRBJ2-5	CAISDYRQETQYF	TGTGCCATCAGTGATTACAGACAAGAGACCCAGTACTTC
TRBV4-1	-	-	TRBJ2-7	CASSQDRGGSLYEQYF	TGCGCCAGCAGCCAAGATAGGGGTGGATCCCTCTACGAGCAGTACTTC
TRBV12-3/TRBV12-4	-	TRBD1	TRBJ2-7	CASIPPPGQVSYEQYF	TGTGCCAGCATCCCCCCCCCAGGACAGGTCTCTTACGAGCAGTACTTC
TRBV28	few	TRBD1	TRBJ2-5	CASSEDRGKTQYF	TGTGCCAGCAGTGAGGACAGGGGAAAGACCCAGTACTTC
TRBV14	-	-	TRBJ1-2	CASSQGLGTLNYGYTF	TGTGCCAGCAGCCAAGGGTTAGGGACATTGAACTATGGCTACACCTTC
TRBV12-3/TRBV12-4	few	TRBD1	TRBJ2-7	CASSLWGQDRGPYEQYF	TGTGCCAGCAGTTTATGGGGGCAGGACAGGGGGCCCTACGAGCAGTACTTC
TRBV3-1	-	TRBD2	TRBJ2-3	CASSQTLAGGNTQYF	TGTGCCAGCAGCCAAACTCTAGCGGGGGGAAATACGCAGTATTTT
TRBV12-3/TRBV12-4	once	TRBD1	TRBJ2-1	CASSPSGQTTFSSYNEQFF	TGTGCCAGCAGTCCCTCGGGACAGACTACCTTCAGCTCCTACAATGAGCAGTTCTTC
TRBV12-3/TRBV12-4	few	-	TRBJ2-7	CASSGAFYEQYF	TGTGCCAGCAGCGGGGCCTTCTACGAGCAGTACTTC
TRBV20-1	-	-	TRBJ2-3	CSASSPGSGVGADTQYF	TGCAGTGCTAGTAGTCCTGGCTCAGGGGTAGGGGCAGATACGCAGTATTTT
TRBV12-3/TRBV12-4	few	-	TRBJ1-5	CASSPTGTYQPQHF	TGTGCCAGCAGCCCTACAGGGACTTATCAGCCCCAGCATTTT
TRBV5-1	-	-	TRBJ2-7	CASSFEGSPYEQYF	TGCGCCAGCAGCTTTGAGGGCAGCCCCTACGAGCAGTACTTC
TRBV2	-	-	TRBJ1-2	CASSEAGSANYGYTF	TGTGCCAGCAGTGAAGCGGGCAGCGCTAACTATGGCTACACCTTC
TRBV9	-	-	TRBJ2-2	CASSVGLTPTGELFF	TGTGCCAGCAGCGTGGGCCTAACCCCAACCGGGGAGCTGTTTTTT
TRBV7-9	-	TRBD1	TRBJ2-7	CASSDQGAGEQYF	TGTGCCAGCAGCGACCAGGGGGCGGGCGAGCAGTACTTC
TRBV12-3/TRBV12-4	few	-	TRBJ2-7	CASSLSGAPGREQYF	TGTGCCAGCAGTTTATCAGGGGCCCCTGGTAGGGAGCAGTACTTC
TRBV29-1	-	TRBD1	TRBJ2-2	CSAPQGAAGELFF	TGCAGCGCCCCACAGGGGGCGGCCGGGGAGCTGTTTTTT
TRBV9	few	TRBD1	TRBJ2-5	CASSVVGTGPQETQYF	TGTGCCAGCAGCGTAGTCGGGACAGGACCGCAAGAGACCCAGTACTTC
TRBV11-2	-	TRBD2	TRBJ2-3	CASSPGIAGGLDTQYF	TGTGCCAGCAGCCCTGGGATAGCGGGGGGGCTGGATACGCAGTATTTT
TRBV20-1	few	-	TRBJ2-7	CSARGHRGLSYEQYF	TGCAGTGCTAGAGGACACCGCGGCCTCTCCTACGAGCAGTACTTC
TRBV29-1	-	TRBD1	TRBJ2-2	CSVEDRTGAGLAGELFF	TGCAGCGTTGAAGACCGGACAGGGGCCGGATTGGCCGGGGAGCTGTTTTTT
TRBV12-3/TRBV12-4	many	TRBD1	TRBJ2-2	CASRPDRVNTGELFF	TGTGCCAGCAGACCCGACAGGGTGAACACCGGGGAGCTGTTTTTT
TRBV3-1	-	TRBD1	TRBJ2-7	CASSQVLGGSGEQYF	TGTGCCAGCAGCCAAGTTTTAGGGGGCTCCGGCGAGCAGTACTTC
TRBV20-1	many	-	TRBJ2-1	CSARDLANEQFF	TGCAGTGCTAGAGATCTGGCAAATGAGCAGTTCTTC
TRBV29-1	many	TRBD2	TRBJ2-7	CSVGGLAGVNEQYF	TGCAGCGTGGGCGGACTAGCGGGGGTAAACGAGCAGTACTTC
TRBV29-1	-	-	TRBJ1-2	CSVEGGANYGYTF	TGCAGCGTTGAAGGGGGCGCTAACTATGGCTACACCTTC
TRBV6-5	few	-	TRBJ1-3	CASSYFGSFSGNTIYF	TGTGCCAGCAGTTACTTTGGCAGCTTCTCTGGAAACACCATATATTTT
TRBV10-3	few	-	TRBJ2-5	CAISDRGVQETQYF	TGTGCCATCAGCGACCGCGGGGTTCAAGAGACCCAGTACTTC
TRBV5-1	-	-	TRBJ1-1	CASSSPGGRWTEAFF	TGCGCCAGCAGCTCCCCGGGGGGCCGTTGGACTGAAGCTTTCTTT
TRBV5-1	-	-	TRBJ2-7	CASSLTALSYEQYF	TGCGCCAGCAGCTTGACAGCCCTCTCCTACGAGCAGTACTTC
TRBV4-1	few	-	TRBJ2-7	CASSQAAGGVEQYF	TGCGCCAGCAGCCAAGCGGCTGGAGGGGTCGAGCAGTACTTC
TRBV14	-	-	TRBJ1-2	CASSQNGIPLQDGYTF	TGTGCCAGCAGCCAGAACGGGATTCCTTTACAAGATGGCTACACCTTC
TRBV24-1	-	-	TRBJ2-5	CATSGRDLPSGTQYF	TGTGCCACCAGTGGCCGGGACTTACCCTCGGGGACCCAGTACTTC
TRBV20-1	many	TRBD2	TRBJ2-2	CSAHSGVIETGELFF	TGCAGTGCTCATAGCGGGGTAATTGAGACCGGGGAGCTGTTTTTT